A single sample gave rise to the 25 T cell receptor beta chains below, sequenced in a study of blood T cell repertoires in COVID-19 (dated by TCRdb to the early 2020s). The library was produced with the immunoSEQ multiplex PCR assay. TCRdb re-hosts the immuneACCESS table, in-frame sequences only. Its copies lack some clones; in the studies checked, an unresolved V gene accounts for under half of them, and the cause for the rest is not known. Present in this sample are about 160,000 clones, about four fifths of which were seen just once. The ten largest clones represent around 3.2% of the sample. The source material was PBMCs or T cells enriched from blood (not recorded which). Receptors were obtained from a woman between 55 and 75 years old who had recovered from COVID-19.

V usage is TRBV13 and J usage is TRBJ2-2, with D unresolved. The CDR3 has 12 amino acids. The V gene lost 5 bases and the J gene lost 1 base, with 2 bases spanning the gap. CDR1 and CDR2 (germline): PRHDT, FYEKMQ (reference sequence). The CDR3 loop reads CASSQNTGELFF. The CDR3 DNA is TGTGCCAGCAGCCAGAACACCGGGGAGCTGTTTTTT.

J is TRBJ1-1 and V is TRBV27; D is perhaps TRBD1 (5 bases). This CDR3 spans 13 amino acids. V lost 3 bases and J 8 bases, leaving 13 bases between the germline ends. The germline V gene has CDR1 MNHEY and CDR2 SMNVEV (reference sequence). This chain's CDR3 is CASSLGGDGEAFF. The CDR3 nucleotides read TGTGCCAGCAGTTTGGGGGGAGACGGGGAAGCTTTCTTT.

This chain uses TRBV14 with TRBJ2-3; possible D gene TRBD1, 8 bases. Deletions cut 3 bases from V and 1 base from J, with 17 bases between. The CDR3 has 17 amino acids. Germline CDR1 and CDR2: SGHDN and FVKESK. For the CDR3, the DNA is TGTGCCAGCAGCCAGTACAGGGGGGGCCTAGGCACAGATACGCAGTATTTT. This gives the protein CASSQYRGGLGTDTQYF. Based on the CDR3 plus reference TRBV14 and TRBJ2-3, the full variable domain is EAGVTQFPSHSVIEKGQTVTLRCDPISGHDNLYWYRRVMGKEIKFLLHFVKESKQDESGMPNNRFLAERTGGTYSTLKVQPAELEDSGVYFCASSQYRGGLGTDTQYFGPGTRLTVL.

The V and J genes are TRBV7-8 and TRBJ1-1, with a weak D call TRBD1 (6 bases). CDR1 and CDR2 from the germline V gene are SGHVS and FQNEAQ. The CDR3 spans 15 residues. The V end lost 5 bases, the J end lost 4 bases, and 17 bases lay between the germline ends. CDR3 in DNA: TGTGCCAGCAGCCGAGTGACAGGAGGAATCACTGAAGCTTTCTTT. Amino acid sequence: CASSRVTGGITEAFF.

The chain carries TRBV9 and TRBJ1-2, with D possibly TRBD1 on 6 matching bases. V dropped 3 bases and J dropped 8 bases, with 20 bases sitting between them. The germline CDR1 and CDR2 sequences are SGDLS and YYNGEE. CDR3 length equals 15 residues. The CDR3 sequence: CASSGIRGGTGGYTF. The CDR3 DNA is TGTGCCAGCAGCGGAATCAGGGGCGGCACAGGCGGCTACACCTTC.

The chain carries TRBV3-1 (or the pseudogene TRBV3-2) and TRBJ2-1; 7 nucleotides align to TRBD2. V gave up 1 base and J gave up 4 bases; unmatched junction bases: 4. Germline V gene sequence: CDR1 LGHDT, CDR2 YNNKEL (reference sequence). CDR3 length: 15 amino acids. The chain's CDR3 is CASSQVTGGYNEQFF. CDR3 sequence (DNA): TGTGCCAGCAGCCAAGTTACGGGGGGTTACAATGAGCAGTTCTTC.

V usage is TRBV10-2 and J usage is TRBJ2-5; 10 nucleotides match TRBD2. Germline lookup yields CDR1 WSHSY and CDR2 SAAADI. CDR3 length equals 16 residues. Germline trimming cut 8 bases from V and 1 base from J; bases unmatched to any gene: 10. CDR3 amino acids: CASGEHSGGLQETQYF. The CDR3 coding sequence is TGCGCCAGCGGAGAACATAGCGGGGGGCTCCAAGAGACCCAGTACTTC.

The CDR3 is CASISGSPGNTIYF. The CDR3 nucleotides are TGTGCCAGCATTTCAGGGTCACCTGGAAACACCATATATTTT. The rearrangement uses TRBV2 and TRBJ1-3; possible D gene TRBD1, 5 bases. The CDR3 is 14 residues long. CDR1 and CDR2 (germline): SNHLY, FYNNEI. V shed 7 bases and J shed 2 bases, with 12 bases lying between them.

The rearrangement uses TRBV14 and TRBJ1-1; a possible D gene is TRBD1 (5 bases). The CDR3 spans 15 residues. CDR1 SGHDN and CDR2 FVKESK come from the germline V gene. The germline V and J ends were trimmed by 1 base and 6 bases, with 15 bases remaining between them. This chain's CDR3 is CASSQVWGLPAEAFF. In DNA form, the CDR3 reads TGTGCCAGCAGCCAAGTATGGGGACTTCCAGCTGAAGCTTTCTTT.

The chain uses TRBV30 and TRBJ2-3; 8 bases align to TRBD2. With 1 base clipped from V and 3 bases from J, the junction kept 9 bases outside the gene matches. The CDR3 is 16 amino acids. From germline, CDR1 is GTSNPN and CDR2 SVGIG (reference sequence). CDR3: CAWSGTGTSRTDTQYF. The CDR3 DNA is TGTGCCTGGAGTGGAACCGGGACTAGTAGAACAGATACGCAGTATTTT.

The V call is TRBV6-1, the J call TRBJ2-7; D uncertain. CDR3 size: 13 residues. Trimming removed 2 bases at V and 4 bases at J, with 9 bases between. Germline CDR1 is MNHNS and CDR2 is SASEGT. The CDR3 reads CASSETQTYEQYF. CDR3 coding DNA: TGTGCCAGCAGTGAAACGCAGACATACGAGCAGTACTTC.

CDR3 region: CASSLVRGEAFF. Written as DNA, the CDR3 is TGTGCCAGCAGCTTGGTTAGAGGAGAAGCTTTCTTT. The J gene is TRBJ1-1, the V gene TRBV5-6; D is unclear. Germline CDR1 is SGHDT and CDR2 is YYEEEE. The V end was cut by 0 bases, the J end by 8 bases, with 8 bases between. The CDR3 loop spans 12 amino acids.

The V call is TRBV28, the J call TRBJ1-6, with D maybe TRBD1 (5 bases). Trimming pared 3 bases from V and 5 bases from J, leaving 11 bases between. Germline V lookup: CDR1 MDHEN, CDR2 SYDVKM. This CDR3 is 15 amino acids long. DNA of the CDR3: TGTGCCAGCAGTTTGGCGGCAGGGAATAATTCACCCCTCCACTTT. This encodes CASSLAAGNNSPLHF.

CDR3 coding DNA: TGTGCCAGCAGGCCCCGGGGGACAGGGACCTACAATGAGCAGTTCTTC. It translates to CASRPRGTGTYNEQFF. This sequence joins TRBV21-1 and TRBJ2-1; the D segment call TRBD1 is taken from the table without a DNA check. TRBV21-1 is recorded as a pseudogene. The CDR3 totals 16 residues.

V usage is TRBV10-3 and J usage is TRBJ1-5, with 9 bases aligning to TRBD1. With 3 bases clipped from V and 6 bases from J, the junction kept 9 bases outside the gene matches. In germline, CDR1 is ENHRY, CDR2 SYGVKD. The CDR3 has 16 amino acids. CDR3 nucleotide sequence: TGTGCCATCAGTGATCTGGGGACAGGGTTGGGTCAGCCCCAGCATTTT. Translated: CAISDLGTGLGQPQHF.

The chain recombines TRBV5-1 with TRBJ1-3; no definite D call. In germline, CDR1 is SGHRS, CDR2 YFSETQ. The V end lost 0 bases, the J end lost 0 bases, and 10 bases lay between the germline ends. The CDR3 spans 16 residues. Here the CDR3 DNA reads TGCGCCAGCAGCTTGGATGGAGGGCTCTCTGGAAACACCATATATTTT. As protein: CASSLDGGLSGNTIYF.

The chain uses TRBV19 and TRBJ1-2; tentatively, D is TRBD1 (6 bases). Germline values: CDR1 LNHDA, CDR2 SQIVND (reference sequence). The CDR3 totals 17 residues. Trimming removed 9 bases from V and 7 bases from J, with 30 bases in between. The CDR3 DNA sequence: TGTGCCAGCCACGAGCCCGACAGGTCGTCCGTCGTGCGTGGCTACACCTTC. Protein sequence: CASHEPDRSSVVRGYTF.

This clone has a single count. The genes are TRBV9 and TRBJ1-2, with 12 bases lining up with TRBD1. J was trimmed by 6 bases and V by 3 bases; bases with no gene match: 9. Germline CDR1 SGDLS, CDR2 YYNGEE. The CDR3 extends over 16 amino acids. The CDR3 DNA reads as TGTGCCAGCAGCGACCGGGACAGGGGGCTTTCGGATGGCTACACCTTC. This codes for CASSDRDRGLSDGYTF.

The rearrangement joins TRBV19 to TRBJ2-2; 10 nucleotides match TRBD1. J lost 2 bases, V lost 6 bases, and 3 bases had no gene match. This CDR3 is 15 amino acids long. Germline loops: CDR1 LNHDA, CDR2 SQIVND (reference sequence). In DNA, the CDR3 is TGTGCCAGTAGCCCGACAGGGGGCAACACCGGGGAGCTGTTTTTT. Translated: CASSPTGGNTGELFF.

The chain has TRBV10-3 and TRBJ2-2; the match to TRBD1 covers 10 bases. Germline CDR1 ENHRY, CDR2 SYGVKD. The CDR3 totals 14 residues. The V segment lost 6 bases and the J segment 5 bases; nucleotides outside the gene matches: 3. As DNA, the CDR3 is TGTGCCATCAGGGACAGGGGGGGAACCGGGGAGCTGTTTTTT. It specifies CAIRDRGGTGELFF.

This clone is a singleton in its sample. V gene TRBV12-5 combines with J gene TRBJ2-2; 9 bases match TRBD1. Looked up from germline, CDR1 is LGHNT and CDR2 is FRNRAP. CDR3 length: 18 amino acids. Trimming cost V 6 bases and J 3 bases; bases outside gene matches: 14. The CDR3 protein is CASGFAAFDRGDTGELFF. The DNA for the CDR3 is TGTGCTAGTGGCTTTGCTGCGTTCGACAGGGGGGACACCGGGGAGCTGTTTTTT.

CDR3 nucleotide sequence: TGCGCCAGCAGCCTCTCGACCAGCGGGCAGCCCCAGCATTTT. Translation gives CASSLSTSGQPQHF. The chain links TRBV5-1 to TRBJ1-5; D remains unclear. The CDR3 is 14 amino acids. Trimming shortened V by 4 bases and J by 7 bases, and 15 bases separated the two germline ends. Per germline, CDR1 SGHRS and CDR2 YFSETQ.

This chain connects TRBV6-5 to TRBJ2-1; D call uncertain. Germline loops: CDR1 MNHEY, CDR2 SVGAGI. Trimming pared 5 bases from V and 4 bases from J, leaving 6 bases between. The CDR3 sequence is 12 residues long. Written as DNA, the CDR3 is TGTGCCAGCAGTCCTACGTACAATGAGCAGTTCTTC. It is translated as CASSPTYNEQFF.

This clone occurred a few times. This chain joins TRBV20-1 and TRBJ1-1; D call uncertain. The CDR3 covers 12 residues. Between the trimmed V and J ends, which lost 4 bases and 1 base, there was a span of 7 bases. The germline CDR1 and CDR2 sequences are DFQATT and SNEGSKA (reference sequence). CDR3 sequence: CSATEANTEAFF. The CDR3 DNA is TGCAGTGCTACTGAAGCGAACACTGAAGCTTTCTTT.

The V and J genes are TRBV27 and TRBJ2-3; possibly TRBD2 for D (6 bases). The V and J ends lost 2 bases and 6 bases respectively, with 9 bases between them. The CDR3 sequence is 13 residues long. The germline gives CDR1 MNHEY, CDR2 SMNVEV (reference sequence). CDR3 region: CASSLVSGDTQYF. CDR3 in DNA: TGTGCCAGCAGTTTAGTCAGCGGGGATACGCAGTATTTT.